The rows below give T cell receptor beta chains drawn from one sample of a study of blood T cell repertoires in COVID-19. Repertoires were generated with immunoSEQ multiplex PCR, while TCRdb's copy carries only in-frame clones and drops some. The repertoire includes about 150,000 clones, roughly 88% of them detected once, and under 0.8% sits in the top ten. Sequencing was carried out using peripheral blood. The origin of the receptors is a man aged 60 to 75 with COVID-19, enrolled during active disease. Each CDR3 is given with its conserved first and last residue. Expanded clones are given a class, and other clones once, few, many or no size at all.

clone_size	v_call	j_call	cdr3_aa
-	TRBV6-6	TRBJ1-2	CASRAQGEYPNYGYTF
-	TRBV12-5	TRBJ1-4	CASGSSLVNRVGEKLFF
-	TRBV3-1/TRBV3-2	TRBJ1-4	CASSQYRGTNEKLFF
once	TRBV4-1	TRBJ2-3	CASSHILQAKDGDTQYF
-	TRBV29-1	TRBJ2-1	CSVAFNGGENEQFF
-	TRBV7-8	TRBJ1-4	CASSTAGGNEKLFF
-	TRBV12-5	TRBJ1-2	CASGAGFYGYTF
-	TRBV28	TRBJ1-3	CASSFDSWNTIYF
-	TRBV5-1	TRBJ2-3	CASSLVAASSTDTQYF
-	TRBV11-2	TRBJ2-1	CASSPRGVSGGDRLQFF
-	TRBV4-1	TRBJ1-5	CASSVQANQPQHF
-	TRBV5-6	TRBJ2-1	CASSSTGLPSSYNEQFF
few	TRBV19	TRBJ2-7	CASSIDEGSEQYF
-	TRBV10-3	TRBJ1-1	CAISELQGTEAFF
-	TRBV6-5	TRBJ2-3	CASSLTGGDTQYF
-	TRBV5-4	TRBJ1-2	CASSLGRGRSEGYTF
-	TRBV6-5	TRBJ1-2	CASGERQGINYGYTF
once	TRBV11-3	TRBJ2-2	CASSRAAGGSGELFF
-	TRBV5-5	TRBJ2-3	CASTGGQGVRVADTQYF
once	TRBV7-6	TRBJ2-2	CASSLGTGTGELFF
-	TRBV10-3	TRBJ1-1	CAISEPRTGNTEAFF
-	TRBV28	TRBJ1-6	CASSPPLGTAISPLHF